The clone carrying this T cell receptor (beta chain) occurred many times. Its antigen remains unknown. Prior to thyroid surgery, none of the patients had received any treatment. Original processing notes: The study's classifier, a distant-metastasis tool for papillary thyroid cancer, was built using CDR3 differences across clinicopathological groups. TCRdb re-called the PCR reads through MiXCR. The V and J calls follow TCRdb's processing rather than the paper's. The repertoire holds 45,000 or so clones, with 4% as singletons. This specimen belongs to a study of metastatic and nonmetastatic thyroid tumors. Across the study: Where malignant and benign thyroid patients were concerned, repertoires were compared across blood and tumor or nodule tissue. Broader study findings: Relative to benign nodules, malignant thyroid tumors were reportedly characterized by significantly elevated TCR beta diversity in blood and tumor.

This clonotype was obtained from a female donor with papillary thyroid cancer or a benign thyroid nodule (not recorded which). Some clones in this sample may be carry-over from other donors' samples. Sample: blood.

CDR3 protein: CASSILVSWSEQFF. In DNA form, the CDR3 reads TGTGCCAGTAGTATCTTAGTTTCATGGTCTGAGCAGTTCTTC. The chain uses TRBV19 and TRBJ2-1; D is unresolved. The CDR3 has 14 amino acids. Germline V gives CDR1 LNHDA, CDR2 SQIVND (reference sequence). With 3 bases removed from V and 9 bases from J, the gap between germline ends came to 15 bases.